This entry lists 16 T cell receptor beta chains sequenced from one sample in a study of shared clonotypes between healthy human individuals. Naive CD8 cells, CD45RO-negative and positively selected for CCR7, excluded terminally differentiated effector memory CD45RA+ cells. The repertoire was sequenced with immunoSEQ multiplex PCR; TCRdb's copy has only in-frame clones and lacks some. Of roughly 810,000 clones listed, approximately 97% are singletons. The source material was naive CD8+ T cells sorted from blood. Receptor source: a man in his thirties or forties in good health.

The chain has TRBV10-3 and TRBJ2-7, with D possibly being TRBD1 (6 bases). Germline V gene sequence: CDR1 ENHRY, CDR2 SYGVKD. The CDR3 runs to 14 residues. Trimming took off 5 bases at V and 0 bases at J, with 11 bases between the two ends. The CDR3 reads CAISFRDNSYEQYF. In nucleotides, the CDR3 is TGTGCCATCAGTTTTCGGGACAACTCCTACGAGCAGTACTTC.

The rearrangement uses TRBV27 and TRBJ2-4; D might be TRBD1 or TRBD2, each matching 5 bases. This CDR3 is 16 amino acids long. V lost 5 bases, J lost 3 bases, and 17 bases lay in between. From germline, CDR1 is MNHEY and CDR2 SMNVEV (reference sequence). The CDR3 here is CASSPSVWGYKNIQYF. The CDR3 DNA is TGTGCCAGCAGTCCCTCCGTCTGGGGGTACAAAAACATTCAGTACTTC.

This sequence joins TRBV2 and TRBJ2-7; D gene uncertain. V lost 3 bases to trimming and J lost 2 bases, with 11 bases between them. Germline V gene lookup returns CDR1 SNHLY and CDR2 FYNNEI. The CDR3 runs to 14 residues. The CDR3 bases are TGTGCCAGCAGTGACTTGGGCAGGCCCTACGAGCAGTACTTC. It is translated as CASSDLGRPYEQYF.

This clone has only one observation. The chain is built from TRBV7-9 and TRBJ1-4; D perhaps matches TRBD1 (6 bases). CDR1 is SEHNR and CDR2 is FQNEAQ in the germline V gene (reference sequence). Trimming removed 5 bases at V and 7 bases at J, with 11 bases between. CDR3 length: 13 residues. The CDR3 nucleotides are TGTGCCAGCAGCAACAGGACAGTTGAAAAACTGTTTTTT. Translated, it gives CASSNRTVEKLFF.

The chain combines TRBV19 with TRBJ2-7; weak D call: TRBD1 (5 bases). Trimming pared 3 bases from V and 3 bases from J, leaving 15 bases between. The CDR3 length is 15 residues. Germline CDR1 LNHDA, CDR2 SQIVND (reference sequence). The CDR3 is CASSMAGSGDYEQYF. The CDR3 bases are TGTGCCAGTAGTATGGCAGGGTCTGGTGACTACGAGCAGTACTTC.

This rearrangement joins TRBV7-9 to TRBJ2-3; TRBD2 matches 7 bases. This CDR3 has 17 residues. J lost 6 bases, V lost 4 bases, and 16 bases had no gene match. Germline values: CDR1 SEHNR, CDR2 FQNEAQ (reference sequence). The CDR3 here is CASSSPSASGEGDTQYF. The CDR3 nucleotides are TGTGCCAGCAGCTCCCCAAGCGCTAGCGGTGAAGGGGATACGCAGTATTTT.

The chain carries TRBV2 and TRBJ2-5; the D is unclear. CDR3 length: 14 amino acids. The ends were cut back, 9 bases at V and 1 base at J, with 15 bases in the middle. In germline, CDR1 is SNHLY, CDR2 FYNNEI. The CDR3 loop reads CASPSHGTQETQYF. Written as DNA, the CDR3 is TGTGCCAGTCCGTCCCACGGAACCCAAGAGACCCAGTACTTC.

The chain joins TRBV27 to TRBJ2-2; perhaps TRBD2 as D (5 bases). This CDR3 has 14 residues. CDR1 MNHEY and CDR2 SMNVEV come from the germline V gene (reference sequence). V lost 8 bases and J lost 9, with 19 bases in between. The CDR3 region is CASGFWSGKRELFF. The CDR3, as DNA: TGTGCCAGCGGCTTCTGGAGCGGTAAAAGGGAGCTGTTTTTT.

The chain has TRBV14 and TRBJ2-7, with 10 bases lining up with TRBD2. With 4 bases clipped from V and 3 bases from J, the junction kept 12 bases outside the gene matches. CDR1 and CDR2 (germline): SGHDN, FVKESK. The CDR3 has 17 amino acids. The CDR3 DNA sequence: TGTGCCAGCAGCCCGCTAGCGGGAGTACCCTATGACTACGAGCAGTACTTC. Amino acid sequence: CASSPLAGVPYDYEQYF.

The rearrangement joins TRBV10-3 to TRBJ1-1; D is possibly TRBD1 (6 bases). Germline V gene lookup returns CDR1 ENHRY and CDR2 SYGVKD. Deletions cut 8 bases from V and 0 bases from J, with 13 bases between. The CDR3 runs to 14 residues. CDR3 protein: CAIGTGTLNTEAFF. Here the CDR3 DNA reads TGTGCCATCGGAACCGGGACACTGAACACTGAAGCTTTCTTT.

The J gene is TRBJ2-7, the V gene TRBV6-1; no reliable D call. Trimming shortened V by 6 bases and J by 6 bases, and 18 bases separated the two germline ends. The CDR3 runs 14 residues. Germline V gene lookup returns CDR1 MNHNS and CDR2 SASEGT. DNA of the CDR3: TGTGCCAGCAGCGATATTAGCTGGGTCTTCGAGCAGTACTTC. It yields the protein CASSDISWVFEQYF.

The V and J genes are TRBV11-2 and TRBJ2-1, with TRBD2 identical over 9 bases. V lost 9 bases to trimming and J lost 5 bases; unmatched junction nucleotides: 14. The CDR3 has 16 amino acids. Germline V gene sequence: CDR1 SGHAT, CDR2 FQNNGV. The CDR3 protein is CASHLGLAGTNNEQFF. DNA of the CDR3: TGTGCCAGTCATTTGGGGCTAGCGGGGACTAACAATGAGCAGTTCTTC.

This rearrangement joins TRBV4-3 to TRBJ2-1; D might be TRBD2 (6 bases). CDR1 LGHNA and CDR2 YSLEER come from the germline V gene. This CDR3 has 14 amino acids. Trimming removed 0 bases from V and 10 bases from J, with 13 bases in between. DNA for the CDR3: TGCGCCAGCAGCCAAGACGGTGCGGCGGGGGAGCAGTTCTTC. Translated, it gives CASSQDGAAGEQFF.

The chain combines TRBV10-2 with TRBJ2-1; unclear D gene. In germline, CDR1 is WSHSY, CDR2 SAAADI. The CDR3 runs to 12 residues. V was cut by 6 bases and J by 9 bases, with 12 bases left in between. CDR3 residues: CASRHSQLEQFF. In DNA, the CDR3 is TGCGCCAGCAGACATAGTCAGCTTGAGCAGTTCTTC.

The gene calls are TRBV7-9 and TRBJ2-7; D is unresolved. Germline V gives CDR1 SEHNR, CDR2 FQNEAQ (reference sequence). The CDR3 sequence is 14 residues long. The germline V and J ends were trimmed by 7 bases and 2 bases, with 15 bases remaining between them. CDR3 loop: CASTPSIGPYEQYF. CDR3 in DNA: TGTGCCAGCACTCCGAGCATCGGGCCCTACGAGCAGTACTTC. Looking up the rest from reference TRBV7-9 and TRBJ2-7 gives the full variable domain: DTGVSQNPRHKITKRGQNVTFRCDPISEHNRLYWYRQTLGQGPEFLTYFQNEAQLEKSRLLSDRFSAERPKGSFSTLEIQRTEQGDSAMYLCASTPSIGPYEQYFGPGTRLTVT.

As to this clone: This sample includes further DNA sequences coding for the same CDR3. In DNA, the CDR3 is TGTGCCAGCAGCTCCCGGGACTCCTACGAGCAGTACTTC. It is translated as CASSSRDSYEQYF. The chain links TRBV7-9 to TRBJ2-7; TRBD2 is a possible D gene (5 bases). Germline V gives CDR1 SEHNR, CDR2 FQNEAQ (reference sequence). The CDR3 sequence is 13 residues long. Trimming took off 4 bases at V and 0 bases at J, with 7 bases between the two ends.